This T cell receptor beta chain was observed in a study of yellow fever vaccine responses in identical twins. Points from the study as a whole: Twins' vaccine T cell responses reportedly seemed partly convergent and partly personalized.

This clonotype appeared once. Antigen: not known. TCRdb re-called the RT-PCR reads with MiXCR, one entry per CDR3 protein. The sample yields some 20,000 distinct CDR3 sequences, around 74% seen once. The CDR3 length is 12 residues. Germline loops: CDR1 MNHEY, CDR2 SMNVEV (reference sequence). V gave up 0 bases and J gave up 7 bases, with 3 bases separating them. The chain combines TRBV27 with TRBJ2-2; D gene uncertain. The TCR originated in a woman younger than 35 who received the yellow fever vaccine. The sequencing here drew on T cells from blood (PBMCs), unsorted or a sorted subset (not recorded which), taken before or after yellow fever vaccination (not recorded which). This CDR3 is CASSLSGGELFF. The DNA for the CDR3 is TGTGCCAGCAGTTTATCGGGCGGGGAGCTGTTTTTT.